This record concerns one T cell receptor beta chain sequence. The data originate from a study of cytomegalovirus exposure and HLA in healthy donors. In the study overall: Sequencing of 150 million to 200 million T cells in an earlier analysis found 100 million or so unique TCR beta sequences.

PCR primers comprised 60 Vbeta and 13 Jbeta primers. Sequenced by immunoSEQ multiplex PCR; TCRdb stores in-frame clones only, minus some. Its clone listing holds some 31,000 clones. This CDR3 contains 14 residues. CDR1 is SGHRS, CDR2 YFSETQ, per germline. Germline trimming cut 0 bases from V and 3 bases from J; bases unmatched to any gene: 2. The chain joins TRBV5-1 to TRBJ1-1; 7 nucleotides match TRBD1. Sequencing was carried out using PBMCs. The receptor was isolated from a woman between 40 and 55 years old in good health and CMV-seropositive. CDR3 sequence reads: CASSLGTGYTEAFF. DNA for the CDR3: TGCGCCAGCAGCTTGGGGACAGGCTACACTGAAGCTTTCTTT.